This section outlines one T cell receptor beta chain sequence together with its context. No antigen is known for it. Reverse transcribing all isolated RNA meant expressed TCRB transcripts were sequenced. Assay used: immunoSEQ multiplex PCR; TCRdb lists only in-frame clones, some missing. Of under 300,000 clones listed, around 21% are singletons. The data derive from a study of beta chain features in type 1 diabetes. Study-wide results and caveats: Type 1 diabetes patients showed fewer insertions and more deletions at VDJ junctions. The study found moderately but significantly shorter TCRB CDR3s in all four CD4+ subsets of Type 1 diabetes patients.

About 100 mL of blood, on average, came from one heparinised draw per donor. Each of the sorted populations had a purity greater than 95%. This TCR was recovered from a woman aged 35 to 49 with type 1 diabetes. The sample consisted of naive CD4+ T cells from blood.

The chain's CDR3 is CAISELAEETQYF. Written as DNA, the CDR3 is TGTGCCATCAGTGAGTTGGCAGAAGAGACCCAGTACTTC. V is TRBV10-3 and J is TRBJ2-5; D is unresolved. The CDR3 has 13 residues. The V gene lost 1 base and the J gene lost 3 bases, with 6 bases spanning the gap. In germline, CDR1 is ENHRY, CDR2 SYGVKD.